The 26 T cell receptor beta chains reported below all come from one sample, sequenced in a study of blood T cell repertoires in COVID-19. Assay used: immunoSEQ multiplex PCR; TCRdb lists only in-frame clones, some missing. The sample comprises approximately 330,000 clones, 87% of which are singletons, and around 8.9% rests with the top ten. Sequencing was carried out using peripheral blood. The origin of the receptors is a man aged 30 to 45 with COVID-19, enrolled during active disease.

The chain has TRBV6-2 or TRBV6-3 and TRBJ2-6, with 8 bases identical to TRBD1. Per germline, CDR1 MNHEY and CDR2 SVGEGT. There are 18 residues in the CDR3. V lost 2 bases and J lost 1; bases outside the gene matches: 7. CDR3 sequence (DNA): TGTGCCAGCAGTTACGTGGCAGGGGGCTTTTCTGGGGCCAACGTCCTGACTTTC. This codes for CASSYVAGGFSGANVLTF.

This clone was observed a single time. V and J are TRBV19 and TRBJ1-2, with D perhaps matching TRBD1 (5 bases). Germline CDR1 is LNHDA and CDR2 is SQIVND (reference sequence). Trimming removed 4 bases at V and 4 bases at J, with 16 bases between. This CDR3 spans 15 amino acids. CDR3 residues: CASSRAFQGIYGYTF. The DNA of the CDR3 is TGTGCCAGTAGTAGGGCCTTTCAGGGCATCTATGGCTACACCTTC.

V gene TRBV7-3 combines with J gene TRBJ2-2; no clear D. With 5 bases removed from V and 1 base from J, the gap between germline ends came to 8 bases. This CDR3 is 14 amino acids long. Germline lookup yields CDR1 SGHTA and CDR2 FQGTGA. The CDR3 nucleotides read TGTGCCAGCAGCACCAACTTGAACACCGGGGAGCTGTTTTTT. Protein product: CASSTNLNTGELFF. Using reference TRBV7-3 and TRBJ2-2 for the parts outside the CDR3, the full variable domain is GAGVSQTPSNKVTEKGKYVELRCDPISGHTALYWYRQSLGQGPEFLIYFQGTGAADDSGLPNDRFFAVRPEGSVSTLKIQRTERGDSAVYLCASSTNLNTGELFFGEGSRLTVL.

This clone was detected once. The chain is built from TRBV11-2 and TRBJ2-1; D gene ambiguous. Trimming cost V 2 bases and J 6 bases, with 5 bases left between them. The CDR3 has 12 amino acids. The germline CDR1 and CDR2 sequences are SGHAT and FQNNGV. CDR3 bases: TGTGCCAGCAGCTTATCGGGCAATGAGCAGTTCTTC. Encoded protein: CASSLSGNEQFF.

This sequence joins TRBV7-2 and TRBJ2-5; tentatively, D is TRBD2 (6 bases). CDR1 and CDR2 (germline): SGHTA, FQGNSA. This CDR3 region has 17 residues. The ends were cut back, 3 bases at V and 4 bases at J, with 21 bases in the middle. CDR3 DNA: TGTGCCAGCAGCTTCAGGGCGGGGCCTCGTGTATTAGAGACCCAGTACTTC. Translation gives CASSFRAGPRVLETQYF. The entire variable domain, with the rest obtained from reference TRBV7-2 and TRBJ2-5, is as follows: GAGVSQSPSNKVTEKGKDVELRCDPISGHTALYWYRQSLGQGLEFLIYFQGNSAPDKSGLPSDRFSAERTGGSVSTLTIQRTQQEDSAVYLCASSFRAGPRVLETQYFGPGTRLLVL.

A single count supports this clone. The CDR3 coding sequence is TGTGCCAGCAGCTTGTTCGGGCAGGGGGCGAACTATGGCTACACCTTC. Protein sequence: CASSLFGQGANYGYTF. The rearrangement uses TRBV5-8 and TRBJ1-2; 8 bases fit TRBD1. This CDR3 region has 16 residues. The germline V gene encodes CDR1 SGHTS and CDR2 YDEGEE. V shed 1 base, J shed 2 bases, and the junction held 7 bases outside the gene matches.

This chain uses TRBV9 with TRBJ2-7; D call uncertain. Germline lookup yields CDR1 SGDLS and CDR2 YYNGEE. V was shortened by 0 bases and J by 7 bases, with 11 bases between the two germline ends. The CDR3 is 13 amino acids. The CDR3 region has the DNA TGTGCCAGCAGCGTAGACGTGGCCTGGGAGCAGTACTTC. Protein: CASSVDVAWEQYF.

The chain combines TRBV6-5 with TRBJ1-4, with D possibly TRBD1 on 5 matching bases. The CDR3 spans 16 residues. Germline lookup yields CDR1 MNHEY and CDR2 SVGAGI. Trimming cost V 1 base and J 4 bases, with 13 bases left between them. Written as DNA, the CDR3 is TGTGCCAGCAGTTACTGGATCCAGGGTAATAATGAAAAACTGTTTTTT. Residues: CASSYWIQGNNEKLFF.

V gene TRBV9 combines with J gene TRBJ1-2; D may be TRBD1 (5 bases). Between the trimmed V and J ends, which lost 2 bases and 2 bases, there was a span of 16 bases. CDR3 size: 16 residues. Germline CDR1 reads SGDLS; CDR2 reads YYNGEE. The CDR3 spells CASSVSTTGTNYGYTF. Here the CDR3 DNA reads TGTGCCAGCAGCGTCTCTACAACAGGAACAAACTATGGCTACACCTTC.

Note on this clone: Different DNA sequences within this sample yield the same CDR3. The CDR3 protein is CASSQNRDSPLHF. Written as DNA, the CDR3 is TGTGCCAGCAGCCAAAACAGAGACTCACCCCTCCACTTT. The chain links TRBV3-1 (or the pseudogene TRBV3-2) to TRBJ1-6, with unresolved D. Germline assignment: CDR1 LGHDT and CDR2 YNNKEL (reference sequence). The V end lost 2 bases, the J end lost 10 bases, and 9 bases lay between the germline ends. The CDR3 has 13 amino acids.

The chain is built from TRBV7-3 and TRBJ1-6, with 7 bases identical to TRBD1. CDR1 and CDR2 (germline): SGHTA, FQGTGA. V was clipped by 5 bases and J by 7 bases; unmatched bases: 5. The CDR3 length is 14 residues. CDR3 DNA: TGTGCCAGCAGCCAGGGACAGAAAAATTCACCCCTCCACTTT. This translates into CASSQGQKNSPLHF.

This rearrangement joins TRBV5-1 to TRBJ1-2, with D perhaps matching TRBD1 (6 bases). This CDR3 region has 12 residues. CDR1 SGHRS and CDR2 YFSETQ come from the germline V gene. V lost 1 base and J 7 bases, leaving 8 bases between the germline ends. The CDR3 is CASSLKGGGYTF. In DNA, the CDR3 is TGCGCCAGCAGCTTGAAAGGGGGTGGCTACACCTTC.

The chain combines TRBV19 with TRBJ2-6; perhaps TRBD1 as D (6 bases). CDR3 length: 17 residues. Germline V gene lookup returns CDR1 LNHDA and CDR2 SQIVND (reference sequence). V lost 2 bases to trimming and J lost 3 bases, with 14 bases between them. The CDR3 nucleotides are TGTGCCAGTAGTATACCACAGGGTACAGGTGGGGCCAACGTCCTGACTTTC. As protein: CASSIPQGTGGANVLTF.

V gene TRBV7-8 combines with J gene TRBJ2-7; 8 nucleotides align to TRBD1. V was clipped by 4 bases and J by 2 bases; unmatched bases: 7. Germline assignment: CDR1 SGHVS and CDR2 FQNEAQ. The CDR3 has 15 residues. The CDR3, as DNA: TGTGCCAGCAGCTCCCTCAGGGGGCTTACCTACGAGCAGTACTTC. Protein: CASSSLRGLTYEQYF.

This chain's CDR3 is CASSLGGEKLFF. Written as DNA, the CDR3 is TGTGCCAGCAGCTTGGGGGGGGAAAAACTGTTTTTT. The chain has TRBV28 and TRBJ1-4; D is perhaps TRBD1 (5 bases). This CDR3 has 12 residues. CDR1 and CDR2 from the germline V gene are MDHEN and SYDVKM. Trimming left V 6 bases short and J 8 bases short, with 10 bases between.

The chain couples TRBV7-2 to TRBJ1-6, with 8 bases identical to TRBD1. CDR1 SGHTA and CDR2 FQGNSA come from the germline V gene. CDR3 size: 15 residues. After removal of 5 bases from V and 7 bases from J, the junction contained 7 bases not matched to a gene. As DNA, the CDR3 is TGTGCCAGCAGCACGCGGACAGGGCAGAATTCACCCCTCCACTTT. It specifies CASSTRTGQNSPLHF.

J is TRBJ2-2 and V is TRBV10-3; TRBD2 matches 12 bases. Germline CDR1 reads ENHRY; CDR2 reads SYGVKD. V shed 6 bases and J 0 bases; nucleotides not matched to a gene: 5. The length of the CDR3 is 17 residues. CDR3 protein: CAIRKGLAGPNTGELFF. In DNA, the CDR3 is TGTGCCATCAGGAAGGGACTAGCGGGCCCGAACACCGGGGAGCTGTTTTTT.

This CDR3 is CASSLQGGDTQYF. The CDR3, as DNA: TGTGCCAGCAGTTTACAGGGGGGAGATACGCAGTATTTT. The chain links TRBV27 to TRBJ2-3; D perhaps matches TRBD1 (7 bases). The V end was cut by 2 bases, the J end by 5 bases, with 8 bases between. CDR1 MNHEY and CDR2 SMNVEV come from the germline V gene (reference sequence). The CDR3 runs to 13 residues.

The CDR3: CASSPTGGGSPLHF. The CDR3, as DNA: TGTGCCAGCAGTCCTACAGGGGGCGGATCACCCCTCCACTTT. The rearrangement uses TRBV6-5 and TRBJ1-6; TRBD1 matches 9 bases. The CDR3 runs 14 residues. CDR1 is MNHEY, CDR2 SVGAGI, per germline. The trim removed 5 bases at V and 10 bases at J, leaving 6 bases unmatched.

This chain joins TRBV25-1 and TRBJ2-7; 7 positions match TRBD1. This CDR3 has 14 residues. Germline CDR1 and CDR2: MGHDK and SYGVNS. V gave up 5 bases and J gave up 8 bases; unmatched junction bases: 12. This CDR3 is CASSPGTVPTKQYF. The CDR3 DNA follows: TGTGCCAGCAGTCCCGGGACAGTACCTACGAAGCAGTACTTC.

V is TRBV6-2 or TRBV6-3 and J is TRBJ1-1; TRBD1 might be the D (6 bases). The CDR3 is 15 residues long. Germline CDR1 and CDR2: MNHEY and SVGEGT. Trimming took off 2 bases at V and 6 bases at J, with 16 bases between the two ends. CDR3 sequence (DNA): TGTGCCAGCAGTTACGAGGGGGAGGGGTACGCTGAAGCTTTCTTT. Amino acid sequence: CASSYEGEGYAEAFF.

The J gene is TRBJ2-1, the V gene TRBV19; TRBD2 is a possible D gene (6 bases). Per the germline V gene, CDR1 is LNHDA and CDR2 is SQIVND (reference sequence). This CDR3 is built from 15 residues. With 6 bases removed from V and 7 bases from J, the gap between germline ends came to 19 bases. CDR3 DNA: TGTGCCAGTAGCAGGCAATTACCGGGACTTAATGAGCAGTTCTTC. It specifies CASSRQLPGLNEQFF.

The chain couples TRBV7-2 to TRBJ1-5; 8 nucleotides line up with TRBD1. This CDR3 contains 16 residues. Germline V gene lookup returns CDR1 SGHTA and CDR2 FQGNSA. Germline trimming cut 1 base from V and 5 bases from J; bases unmatched to any gene: 7. The CDR3 here is CASSLEPGGLDQPQHF. In nucleotides, the CDR3 is TGTGCCAGCAGCTTAGAGCCAGGGGGCCTTGATCAGCCCCAGCATTTT.

The rearrangement joins TRBV6-2 or TRBV6-3 to TRBJ2-1, with D possibly TRBD2 on 6 matching bases. Germline lookup yields CDR1 MNHEY and CDR2 SVGEGT. This CDR3 region has 12 residues. V lost 4 bases to trimming and J lost 10 bases, with 11 bases between them. DNA of the CDR3: TGTGCCAGCAGTTCGGGACTCCCCGAGCAGTTCTTC. Its protein is CASSSGLPEQFF.

The chain uses TRBV19 and TRBJ1-1; TRBD1 aligns across 10 bases. Germline V gene lookup returns CDR1 LNHDA and CDR2 SQIVND (reference sequence). The CDR3 runs 15 residues. The trim removed 4 bases at V and 5 bases at J, leaving 7 bases unmatched. The CDR3 here is CASSTRDRGGTEAFF. DNA of the CDR3: TGTGCCAGTAGTACCCGGGACAGGGGAGGGACTGAAGCTTTCTTT.

The chain couples TRBV4-3 to TRBJ2-2; the D is unclear. The V and J ends lost 0 bases and 1 base respectively, with 12 bases between them. The V gene's germline CDR1 is LGHNA and CDR2 YSLEER. The CDR3 runs 17 residues. Here the CDR3 reads CASSQDFEVLNTGELFF. Here the CDR3 DNA reads TGCGCCAGCAGCCAAGATTTCGAGGTCCTGAACACCGGGGAGCTGTTTTTT.